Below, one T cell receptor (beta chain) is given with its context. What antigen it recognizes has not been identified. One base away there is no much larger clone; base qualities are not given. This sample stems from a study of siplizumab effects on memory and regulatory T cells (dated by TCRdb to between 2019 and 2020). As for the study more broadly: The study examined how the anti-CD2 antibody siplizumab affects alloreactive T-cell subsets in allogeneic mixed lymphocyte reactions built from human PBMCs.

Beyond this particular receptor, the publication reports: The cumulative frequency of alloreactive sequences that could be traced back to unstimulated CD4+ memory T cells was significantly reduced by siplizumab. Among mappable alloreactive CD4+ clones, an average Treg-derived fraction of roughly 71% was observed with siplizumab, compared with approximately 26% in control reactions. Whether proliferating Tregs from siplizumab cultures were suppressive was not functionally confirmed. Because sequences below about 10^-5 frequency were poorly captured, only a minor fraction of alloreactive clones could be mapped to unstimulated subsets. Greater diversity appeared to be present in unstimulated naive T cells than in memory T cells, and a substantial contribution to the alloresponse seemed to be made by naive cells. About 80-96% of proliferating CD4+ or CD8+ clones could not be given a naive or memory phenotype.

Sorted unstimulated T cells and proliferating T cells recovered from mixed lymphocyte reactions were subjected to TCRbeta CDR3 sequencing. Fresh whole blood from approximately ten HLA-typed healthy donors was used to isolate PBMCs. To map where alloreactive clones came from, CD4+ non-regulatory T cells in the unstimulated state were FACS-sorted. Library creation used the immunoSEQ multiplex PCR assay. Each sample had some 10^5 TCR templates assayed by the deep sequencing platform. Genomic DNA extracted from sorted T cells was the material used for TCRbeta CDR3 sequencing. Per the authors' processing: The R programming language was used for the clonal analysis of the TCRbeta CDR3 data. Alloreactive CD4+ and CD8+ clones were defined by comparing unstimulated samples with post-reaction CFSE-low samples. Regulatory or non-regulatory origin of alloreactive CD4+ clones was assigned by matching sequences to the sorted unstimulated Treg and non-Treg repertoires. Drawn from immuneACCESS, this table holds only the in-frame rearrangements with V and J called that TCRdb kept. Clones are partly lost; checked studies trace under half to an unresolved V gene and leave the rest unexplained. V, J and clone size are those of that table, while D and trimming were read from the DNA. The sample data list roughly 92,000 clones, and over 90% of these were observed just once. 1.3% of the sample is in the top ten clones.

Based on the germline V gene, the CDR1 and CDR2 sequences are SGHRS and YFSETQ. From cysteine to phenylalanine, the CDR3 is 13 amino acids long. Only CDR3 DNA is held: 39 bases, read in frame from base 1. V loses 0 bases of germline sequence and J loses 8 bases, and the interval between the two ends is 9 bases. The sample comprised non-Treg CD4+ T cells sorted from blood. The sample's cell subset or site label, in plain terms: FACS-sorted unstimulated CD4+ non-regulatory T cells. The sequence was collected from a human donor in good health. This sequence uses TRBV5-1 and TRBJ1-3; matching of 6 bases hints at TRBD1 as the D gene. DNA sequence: TGCGCCAGCAGCTTGGACAGGGTCGACACCATATATTTT. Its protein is CASSLDRVDTIYF.